This T cell receptor (beta chain) was obtained from a study of blood T cell repertoires in COVID-19. Study-wide background: In each case, the material was cDNA or gDNA derived from T cells, B-cell-depleted T cells, or PBMCs.

A Seattle source enrolled patients during active infection and followed them longitudinally. Study processing details: Counts of nucleated cells, estimated from reference gene primer amplification, were obtained. Measured with immunoSEQ multiplex PCR; TCRdb has only the in-frame clones, and not every one. For V, J and clone size, that table is used; D and trimming come from the DNA. Of 200,000 to 250,000 clones listed, around 89% were seen once; the top ten hold 5% to 6.5%. Germline CDR1 is LGHDT and CDR2 is YNNKEL (reference sequence). This CDR3 has 14 residues. V lost 1 base and J lost 3, with 7 bases in between.

The chain employs TRBV3-1 (or the pseudogene TRBV3-2) and TRBJ1-5, with D uncertain. Source material: peripheral blood. The sequence was obtained from a young woman with COVID-19, enrolled during active disease. CDR3 protein: CASSQGQDNQPQHF. CDR3 coding DNA: TGTGCCAGCAGCCAAGGGCAAGACAATCAGCCCCAGCATTTT.